The 18 T cell receptor beta chains listed next were all sequenced from one sample in a study of OX40 agonist ivuxolimab in advanced cancers. TCRdb's copy holds only in-frame clones and misses some; the assay was immunoSEQ multiplex PCR. This sample has about 55,000 clones; almost 85% occur once, and the top ten carry about 4.5%. The sample was CD4+ or CD8+ T cells sorted from blood, taken in a trial of the OX40 agonist ivuxolimab. The receptors stem from an adult with an advanced solid tumor such as melanoma, head and neck, liver or kidney cancer.

This chain connects TRBV11-2 to TRBJ1-5, with D unresolved. CDR1 and CDR2 from the germline V gene are SGHAT and FQNNGV. V lost 0 bases to trimming and J lost 2 bases, with 8 bases between them. The CDR3 contains 15 residues. This chain's CDR3 is CASSLDGVGNQPQHF. For the CDR3, the DNA is TGTGCCAGCAGCTTAGATGGGGTGGGCAATCAGCCCCAGCATTTT.

The rearrangement uses TRBV5-1 and TRBJ2-3, with 12 bases aligning to TRBD2. Germline lookup yields CDR1 SGHRS and CDR2 YFSETQ. With 4 bases clipped from V and 8 bases from J, the junction kept 11 bases outside the gene matches. The CDR3 sequence is 16 residues long. CDR3 protein: CASSPGLAGQTGTQYF. CDR3 nucleotides: TGCGCCAGCAGCCCGGGACTAGCGGGCCAAACGGGTACGCAGTATTTT.

The chain couples TRBV7-2 to TRBJ2-5; D is undetermined. The CDR3 totals 15 residues. In germline, CDR1 is SGHTA, CDR2 FQGNSA. V was trimmed by 4 bases and J by 5 bases, leaving 17 bases between them. CDR3 nucleotide sequence: TGTGCCAGCAGCTCCCAGGTTAAGACTGAGGAGACCCAGTACTTC. This translates into CASSSQVKTEETQYF.

As concerns this clone: Other DNA sequences in the sample encode the same CDR3. This chain uses TRBV7-3 with TRBJ2-1; 7 bases line up with TRBD2. Per the germline V gene, CDR1 is SGHTA and CDR2 is FQGTGA. The ends lost 6 bases at V and 5 bases at J; junction bases unmatched: 4. The CDR3 is made up of 13 amino acids. CDR3 sequence (DNA): TGTGCCAGCAGTCCCGGGGGGAACAATGAGCAGTTCTTC. It yields the protein CASSPGGNNEQFF.

CDR3 region: CASSLLGTREKETQYF. The CDR3 nucleotides are TGTGCCAGCAGTCTCCTAGGGACTAGGGAGAAAGAGACCCAGTACTTC. The chain joins TRBV27 to TRBJ2-5; 8 bases are shared with TRBD2. The CDR3 spans 16 residues. V trimming: 5 bases; J trimming: 3 bases; junction bases outside the gene matches: 11. Germline CDR1 is MNHEY and CDR2 is SMNVEV (reference sequence).

V is TRBV21-1 and J is TRBJ2-5; the table's D gene call, TRBD2, was not cross checked with the DNA. With the DNA end fitting TRBJ2-7 better, the J assignment may be wrong. TRBV21-1 is deemed a pseudogene. The CDR3 is made up of 13 amino acids. The CDR3 sequence: CASSKTSSYEQYF. In DNA, the CDR3 is TGTGCCAGCAGCAAAACGAGCTCCTACGAGCAGTACTTC.

This clone has more than one count but fewer than ten. The rearrangement links TRBV19 to TRBJ1-1, with 7 positions matching TRBD1. CDR3 length: 16 residues. Germline assignment: CDR1 LNHDA and CDR2 SQIVND (reference sequence). V lost 5 bases and J lost 5; bases outside the gene matches: 14. CDR3 region: CASSPMGRGLGTEAFF. In nucleotides, the CDR3 is TGTGCCAGTAGTCCGATGGGAAGGGGGCTGGGGACTGAAGCTTTCTTT. The whole variable domain, remainder taken from reference TRBV19 and TRBJ1-1, is DGGITQSPKYLFRKEGQNVTLSCEQNLNHDAMYWYRQDPGQGLRLIYYSQIVNDFQKGDIAEGYSVSREKKESFPLTVTSAQKNPTAFYLCASSPMGRGLGTEAFFGQGTRLTVV.

The CDR3 nucleotides read TGTGCCAGCAGTTTTATGGCGGTGGGTCTCGGGGAGCTGTTTTTT. The encoded protein is CASSFMAVGLGELFF. This sequence joins TRBV28 and TRBJ2-2; the D is unclear. Trimming removed 3 bases from V and 7 bases from J, with 15 bases in between. CDR1 is MDHEN and CDR2 is SYDVKM in the germline V gene. This CDR3 has 15 amino acids.

The chain is built from TRBV14 and TRBJ2-5; D gene ambiguous. Trimming pared 4 bases from V and 8 bases from J, leaving 8 bases between. The CDR3 is made up of 11 amino acids. Germline V gene sequence: CDR1 SGHDN, CDR2 FVKESK. The CDR3 nucleotides read TGTGCCAGCAGCCGAACAGTAACCCAGTACTTC. This translates into CASSRTVTQYF.

The V call is TRBV6-4, the J call TRBJ2-7, with 9 positions matching TRBD1. Germline V gene lookup returns CDR1 MRHNA and CDR2 SNTAGT. V shed 9 bases and J 2 bases; nucleotides not matched to a gene: 8. This CDR3 is 14 amino acids long. The CDR3 here is CARTGGPSPYEQYF. The CDR3 nucleotides are TGTGCCAGAACAGGGGGCCCATCTCCCTACGAGCAGTACTTC.

The rearrangement links TRBV7-2 to TRBJ2-3, with D uncertain. The CDR3 contains 16 residues. The V gene lost 1 base and the J gene lost 0 bases, with 11 bases spanning the gap. CDR1 is SGHTA, CDR2 FQGNSA, per germline. CDR3 amino acids: CASSLVSDLSTDTQYF. CDR3 nucleotide sequence: TGTGCCAGCAGCTTAGTATCAGATTTGAGCACAGATACGCAGTATTTT. The whole variable domain, remainder taken from reference TRBV7-2 and TRBJ2-3, is GAGVSQSPSNKVTEKGKDVELRCDPISGHTALYWYRQSLGQGLEFLIYFQGNSAPDKSGLPSDRFSAERTGGSVSTLTIQRTQQEDSAVYLCASSLVSDLSTDTQYFGPGTRLTVL.

This chain connects TRBV7-9 to TRBJ1-5; possibly TRBD1 for D (6 bases). Germline V gene sequence: CDR1 SEHNR, CDR2 FQNEAQ (reference sequence). The germline V and J ends were trimmed by 4 bases and 0 bases, with 10 bases remaining between them. The CDR3 sequence is 15 residues long. Here the CDR3 DNA reads TGTGCCAGCAGCTGGGGGGCAGATAGCAATCAGCCCCAGCATTTT. Translation: CASSWGADSNQPQHF.

The chain has TRBV11-3 and TRBJ1-1; no reliable D call. V lost 3 bases and J 10 bases, leaving 9 bases between the germline ends. The CDR3 loop spans 11 amino acids. Germline assignment: CDR1 SGHNT and CDR2 YENEEA. CDR3 bases: TGTGCCAGCAGCTTGAAGCAAGGAGCTTTCTTT. This gives the protein CASSLKQGAFF.

The gene calls are TRBV19 and TRBJ2-3; D remains ambiguous. Germline CDR1 reads LNHDA; CDR2 reads SQIVND (reference sequence). Trimming took off 6 bases at V and 3 bases at J, with 10 bases between the two ends. The CDR3 totals 13 residues. The CDR3 nucleotides read TGTGCCAGTAGGACTGGATCTACAGATACGCAGTATTTT. Protein product: CASRTGSTDTQYF. The complete variable domain, with remaining parts taken from reference TRBV19 and TRBJ2-3, reads DGGITQSPKYLFRKEGQNVTLSCEQNLNHDAMYWYRQDPGQGLRLIYYSQIVNDFQKGDIAEGYSVSREKKESFPLTVTSAQKNPTAFYLCASRTGSTDTQYFGPGTRLTVL.

The rearrangement joins TRBV18 to TRBJ2-5, with D possibly matching TRBD1 (6 bases). Trimming removed 3 bases at V and 2 bases at J, with 19 bases between. CDR1 is KGHSH and CDR2 is LQKENI in the germline V gene. The CDR3 contains 17 residues. The DNA of the CDR3 is TGTGCCAGCTCACCCTTTTTTCAGGGGACACAGCAAGAGACCCAGTACTTC. Amino acids: CASSPFFQGTQQETQYF.

The gene calls are TRBV5-1 and TRBJ1-1, with 10 bases fitting TRBD1. This CDR3 is built from 14 residues. V gave up 0 bases and J gave up 4 bases; unmatched junction bases: 0. Germline V gene data show CDR1 as SGHRS and CDR2 as YFSETQ. CDR3 DNA sequence: TGCGCCAGCAGCTTGGGGACAGGGGGCACTGAAGCTTTCTTT. Its protein product is CASSLGTGGTEAFF.

This chain connects TRBV7-2 to TRBJ1-2, with 8 nucleotides matching TRBD1. CDR1 and CDR2 (germline): SGHTA, FQGNSA. The CDR3 is 14 amino acids. After removal of 6 bases from V and 5 bases from J, the junction contained 8 bases not matched to a gene. The CDR3 reads CASRRTGSGYGYTF. The CDR3 region has the DNA TGTGCCAGCAGACGGACAGGGAGTGGTTATGGCTACACCTTC.

V gene TRBV11-1 combines with J gene TRBJ2-7; a possible D gene is TRBD1 (6 bases). The V end lost 1 base, the J end lost 2 bases, and 9 bases lay between the germline ends. The length of the CDR3 is 14 residues. The germline V gene encodes CDR1 SGHAT and CDR2 FQDESV (reference sequence). The CDR3 DNA reads as TGTGCCAGCAGCTTAGAACAGGGTCCCTACGAGCAGTACTTC. Translation gives CASSLEQGPYEQYF.